The next 11 T cell receptor beta chains were all read from a single sample in a study of human thymus T cells. This table comes from immunoSEQ multiplex PCR, and its TCRdb copy is limited to in-frame clones, with some not included. This sample has tens of thousands of clones, with 90% to 95% found just once. Thymus specimens were resections from corrective heart surgery. Specimen: thymus tissue. The receptors were sampled from a girl under three years old with a congenital heart defect but otherwise immunologically healthy.

V gene TRBV5-1 combines with J gene TRBJ2-1, with 9 bases that match TRBD2. Germline CDR1 and CDR2: SGHRS and YFSETQ. The CDR3 length is 15 residues. V lost 4 bases and J lost 6; bases outside the gene matches: 8. CDR3 DNA sequence: TGCGCCAGCAGCCCGGGACTAGCATCCATCAATGAGCAGTTCTTC. Residues: CASSPGLASINEQFF.

This chain uses TRBV18 with TRBJ2-4, with a possible D match to TRBD2 (5 bases). CDR1 and CDR2 from the germline V gene are KGHSH and LQKENI. The CDR3 runs to 15 residues. The V and J ends lost 2 bases and 1 base respectively, with 9 bases between them. The CDR3 spells CASSPMRAAKNIQYF. The DNA for the CDR3 is TGTGCCAGCTCACCAATGAGGGCTGCCAAAAACATTCAGTACTTC.

This chain uses TRBV4-3 with TRBJ2-3; TRBD2 agrees at 10 bases. Germline CDR1 and CDR2: LGHNA and YSLEER. J lost 4 bases, V lost 1 base, and 5 bases had no gene match. CDR3 length: 16 residues. The CDR3, as DNA: TGCGCCAGCAGCCAAGGTCCTAGCGGGAGTGCAGATACGCAGTATTTT. Translating it yields CASSQGPSGSADTQYF.

This CDR3 is CASTATDTQYF. The CDR3 DNA is TGTGCCAGCACCGCGACAGATACGCAGTATTTT. The V call is TRBV6-1, the J call TRBJ2-3, with no clear D. CDR1 and CDR2 from the germline V gene are MNHNS and SASEGT. The CDR3 covers 11 residues. V was cut by 7 bases and J by 3 bases, with 5 bases left in between.

This chain joins TRBV5-1 and TRBJ1-2; 9 positions match TRBD1. This CDR3 contains 17 residues. CDR1 SGHRS and CDR2 YFSETQ come from the germline V gene. Trimming at V came to 4 bases and at J to 3 bases, leaving 13 bases not matched to a gene. For the CDR3, the DNA is TGCGCCAGCAGCGTCCGGGACAGGGCATCGATAGACTATGGCTACACCTTC. Translation: CASSVRDRASIDYGYTF.

On this clone: A junction end diverges from the germline sequence, so it may reflect a read error. The chain combines TRBV5-1 with TRBJ2-3; the D is unclear. CDR1 and CDR2 (germline): SGHRS, YFSETQ. The CDR3 is 14 amino acids. Here the CDR3 DNA reads TGCGCCAGCAGCTTCGTCCTTGGGAAAGGGAATGCGGAGTTT. Amino acid sequence: CASSFVLGKGNAEF.

The chain uses TRBV19 and TRBJ1-5; no definite D call. V dropped 0 bases and J dropped 7 bases, with 7 bases sitting between them. The CDR3 has 13 amino acids. Germline V gives CDR1 LNHDA, CDR2 SQIVND (reference sequence). The CDR3 region is CASSIDLNQPQHF. The CDR3 bases are TGTGCCAGTAGTATAGATCTTAACCAGCCCCAGCATTTT.

The chain has TRBV18 and TRBJ2-1; the D gene is possibly TRBD2 (5 bases). There are 20 residues in the CDR3. The V end lost 6 bases, the J end lost 0 bases, and 27 bases lay between the germline ends. From germline, CDR1 is KGHSH and CDR2 LQKENI. As DNA, the CDR3 is TGTGCCAGCTCCCCCCTCGGGGATGGAGCGGAGTCGAGCTCCTACAATGAGCAGTTCTTC. Amino acid sequence: CASSPLGDGAESSSYNEQFF.

This chain uses TRBV21-1 with TRBJ1-1. TRBV21-1 is marked as a pseudogene. The CDR3 has 17 residues. In DNA form, the CDR3 reads TGTGCCAGCAGCCCTCCGGCGGAGAGGTTAGCGAACACTGAAGCTTTCTTT. Translation: CASSPPAERLANTEAFF.

The V call is TRBV5-1, the J call TRBJ2-7; no reliable D call. CDR1 and CDR2 from the germline V gene are SGHRS and YFSETQ. The CDR3 runs 16 residues. V was pared by 2 bases and J by 0 bases, with 15 bases between. CDR3 in amino acids: CASSFGPGSVSYEQYF. Here the CDR3 DNA reads TGCGCCAGCAGCTTTGGGCCGGGCAGTGTCTCCTACGAGCAGTACTTC.

This sequence joins TRBV7-9 and TRBJ2-5, with D possibly matching TRBD1 (6 bases). Germline-derived CDR1 and CDR2 are SEHNR and FQNEAQ (reference sequence). V lost 3 bases and J 1 base, leaving 9 bases between the germline ends. CDR3 length: 14 amino acids. The CDR3 nucleotides read TGTGCCAGCAGCTTGCAGGGGCCCCAAGAGACCCAGTACTTC. This sequence encodes CASSLQGPQETQYF. Looking up the rest from reference TRBV7-9 and TRBJ2-5 gives the full variable domain: DTGVSQNPRHKITKRGQNVTFRCDPISEHNRLYWYRQTLGQGPEFLTYFQNEAQLEKSRLLSDRFSAERPKGSFSTLEIQRTEQGDSAMYLCASSLQGPQETQYFGPGTRLLVL.